These T cell receptor beta chains were read from a single sample in a study of tumor and adjacent non-tumor tissue in lung cancer. TCRdb reprocessed the multiplex PCR reads with MiXCR, giving one entry per CDR3 protein. The data hold more than 85,000 distinct CDR3 sequences, with 60% to 80% observed a single time. The sample comprised distant non-tumor lung tissue. Every receptor here comes from a man aged 25-45 years with non-small cell lung cancer. The CDR3 runs from the conserved cysteine through the conserved F or W. A D gene is named only where the DNA matches it firmly. Clone size, where shown, is once, few, many, or a class for clones that have expanded.

TRBD1	once	TRBJ1-5	TRBV4-1	TGCGCCAGCAGCCAACAACCTTCCTATGGACAGGGCAATCAGTCCCAGCATTTT	CASSQQPSYGQGNQSQHF
TRBD1	.	TRBJ2-5	TRBV2	TGTGCCACCCGGGACAGGGTGCGGGAGACCCGGTACTTC	CATRDRVRETRYF
.	.	TRBJ2-5	TRBV2	TGTGCCAGCTTCCAAGAGACCCAGTACTTC	CASFQETQYF
TRBD2	.	TRBJ2-1	TRBV10-3	TGTGTCATCAGCTCGGGGGGAGGGACCTATAATGAGCTGTTCTTC	CVISSGGGTYNELFF
TRBD1	.	TRBJ1-1	TRBV20-1	TGCAGTGCTAGAAGGGGGCCAGCCCCGGGAGGGACTAAAGCTTTCTTT	CSARRGPAPGGTKAFF
TRBD2	.	TRBJ2-1	TRBV11-2	TGTGCCAGCAGCAGGGGCAGCGGGGGGGCCTACAATGAGCAGTTCTTT	CASSRGSGGAYNEQFF
.	.	TRBJ1-1	TRBV13	TGTGCCAGCGGATTACCGACAGTACTGAACACTGAAGCTTTCTTT	CASGLPTVLNTEAFF
TRBD2	.	TRBJ2-3	TRBV11-2	TGTGCCAGCAGCTTAGCGGGAGGTACACAGTATTTT	CASSLAGGTQYF
.	few	TRBJ1-2	TRBV11-2	TGTGCCAGCAGCTTGACTGCGAGCTATGCCTACACCTTC	CASSLTASYAYTF
.	few	TRBJ2-6	TRBV20-1	TGCAGTGCTATATTAGGATCTGGGGCCAACGTCCTGACTTTC	CSAILGSGANVLTF
.	.	TRBJ1-1	TRBV4-3	TGCGCCAGCAGCCGAGATCGGCACCATACCACTGAAGCTTTCTTT	CASSRDRHHTTEAFF